The clone carrying this T cell receptor (beta chain) appeared a few times. A single record per CDR3 protein comes from TCRdb applying MiXCR to the 5' RACE reads. This table holds about 5,000 distinct CDR3 sequences, 3.9% found once. This sample stems from a study of spatial heterogeneity in lung cancer. The time point is: sample taken at primary tumor resection. The CDR3 covers 16 residues. J gave up 1 base and V 1 base, and 5 bases lay outside the gene matches. CDR1 is SSHAT, CDR2 FNYEAQ, per germline (reference sequence). This specimen consisted of normal lung tissue next to the tumor, obtained at surgery. This TCR was recovered from a male donor with early-stage non-small cell lung cancer. V gene TRBV7-7 combines with J gene TRBJ1-1, with 8 bases identical to TRBD1. The CDR3 here is CASSLGDRCWNTEAFF. The CDR3 nucleotides read TGTGCCAGCAGCTTAGGGGACAGGTGTTGGAACACTGAAGCTTTCTTT.